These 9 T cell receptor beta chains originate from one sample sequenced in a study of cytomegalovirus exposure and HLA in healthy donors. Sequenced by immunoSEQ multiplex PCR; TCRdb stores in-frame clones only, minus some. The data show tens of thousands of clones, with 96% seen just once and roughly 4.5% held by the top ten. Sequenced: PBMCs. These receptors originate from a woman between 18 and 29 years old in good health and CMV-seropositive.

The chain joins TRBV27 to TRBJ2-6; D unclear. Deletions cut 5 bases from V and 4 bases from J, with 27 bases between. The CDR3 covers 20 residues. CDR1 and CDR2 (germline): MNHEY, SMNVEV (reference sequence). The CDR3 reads CASSPYTDGAQAWGANVLTF. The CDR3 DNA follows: TGTGCCAGCAGTCCATATACTGACGGAGCTCAAGCGTGGGGGGCCAACGTCCTGACTTTC. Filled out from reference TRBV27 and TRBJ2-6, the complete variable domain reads EAQVTQNPRYLITVTGKKLTVTCSQNMNHEYMSWYRQDPGLGLRQIYYSMNVEVTDKGDVPEGYKVSRKEKRNFPLILESPSPNQTSLYFCASSPYTDGAQAWGANVLTFGAGSRLTVL.

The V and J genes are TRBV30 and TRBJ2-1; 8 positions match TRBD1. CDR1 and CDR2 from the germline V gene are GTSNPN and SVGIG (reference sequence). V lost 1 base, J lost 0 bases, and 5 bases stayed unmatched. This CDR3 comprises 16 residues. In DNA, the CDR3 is TGTGCCTGGAGTGCAACCGGGACAGGCTCCTACAATGAGCAGTTCTTC. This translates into CAWSATGTGSYNEQFF.

The CDR3 protein is CASSIRPLAGLLDQPQHF. The CDR3 nucleotides read TGTGCCAGTAGTATTCGTCCTCTAGCGGGATTATTAGATCAGCCCCAGCATTTT. The V gene is TRBV19, the J gene TRBJ1-5; D remains ambiguous. Germline V gives CDR1 LNHDA, CDR2 SQIVND (reference sequence). There are 18 residues in the CDR3. The V gene lost 3 bases and the J gene lost 5 bases, with 23 bases spanning the gap.

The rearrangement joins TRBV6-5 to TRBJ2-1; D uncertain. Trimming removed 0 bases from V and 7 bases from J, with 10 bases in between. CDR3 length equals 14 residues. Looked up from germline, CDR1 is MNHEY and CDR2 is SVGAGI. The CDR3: CASSYSMAGNEQFF. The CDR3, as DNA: TGTGCCAGCAGTTACTCGATGGCCGGGAATGAGCAGTTCTTC.

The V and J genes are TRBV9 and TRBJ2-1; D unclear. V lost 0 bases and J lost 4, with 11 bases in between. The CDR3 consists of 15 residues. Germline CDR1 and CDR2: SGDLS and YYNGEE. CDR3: CASSVGLVLYNEQFF. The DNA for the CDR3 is TGTGCCAGCAGCGTAGGTCTAGTTTTATACAATGAGCAGTTCTTC. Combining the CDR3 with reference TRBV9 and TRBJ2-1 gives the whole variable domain DSGVTQTPKHLITATGQRVTLRCSPRSGDLSVYWYQQSLDQGLQFLIQYYNGEERAKGNILERFSAQQFPDLHSELNLSSLELGDSALYFCASSVGLVLYNEQFFGPGTRLTVL.

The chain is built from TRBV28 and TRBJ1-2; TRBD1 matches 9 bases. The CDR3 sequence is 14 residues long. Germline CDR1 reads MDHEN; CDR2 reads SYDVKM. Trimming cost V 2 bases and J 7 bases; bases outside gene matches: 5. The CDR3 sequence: CASSLGDRAGGYTF. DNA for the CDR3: TGTGCCAGCAGTTTAGGGGACAGGGCGGGTGGCTACACCTTC.

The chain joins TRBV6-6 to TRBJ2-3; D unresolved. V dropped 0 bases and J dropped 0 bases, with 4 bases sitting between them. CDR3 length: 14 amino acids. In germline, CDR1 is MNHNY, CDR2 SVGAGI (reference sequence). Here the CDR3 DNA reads TGTGCCAGCAGTTACTCAAGCAGCACAGATACGCAGTATTTT. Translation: CASSYSSSTDTQYF.

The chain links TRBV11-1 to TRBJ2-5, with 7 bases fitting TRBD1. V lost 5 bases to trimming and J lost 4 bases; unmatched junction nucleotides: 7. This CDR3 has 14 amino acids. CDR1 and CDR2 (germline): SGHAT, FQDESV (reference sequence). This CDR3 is CASSPRTGGETQYF. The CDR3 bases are TGTGCCAGCAGCCCGAGGACAGGAGGAGAGACCCAGTACTTC.

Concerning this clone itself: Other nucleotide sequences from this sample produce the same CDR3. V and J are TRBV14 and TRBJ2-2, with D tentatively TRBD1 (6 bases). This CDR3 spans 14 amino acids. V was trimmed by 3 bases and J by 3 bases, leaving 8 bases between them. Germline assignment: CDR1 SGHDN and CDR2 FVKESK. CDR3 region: CASSQGADTGELFF. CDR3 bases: TGTGCCAGCAGCCAGGGGGCCGACACCGGGGAGCTGTTTTTT.